A selection of T cell receptor beta chains follows, all from one sample in a study of OX40 agonist ivuxolimab in advanced cancers. TCRdb keeps only in-frame clones here, not all; method: immunoSEQ multiplex PCR. The table shows 65,000 to 70,000 clones, with roughly nine tenths occurring only once. Material: CD4+ or CD8+ T cells sorted from blood, obtained in a trial of the OX40 agonist ivuxolimab. The receptors here all came from an adult with an advanced solid tumor such as melanoma, head and neck, liver or kidney cancer. CDR3s include the opening cysteine and the closing phenylalanine or tryptophan. D genes are given only for firm matches. The size of a clone is reported for some rows only, either as once, few or many, or as a class for expanded clones.

TRBV14	TRBJ1-6	TRBD1	-	CASSQVRTGPGSPLHF	TGTGCCAGCAGCCAAGTAAGGACAGGGCCAGGGTCACCCCTCCACTTT
TRBV7-2	TRBJ1-4	-	-	CASSELRGAGEKLFF	TGTGCCAGCAGCGAGCTCCGGGGGGCTGGGGAAAAACTGTTTTTT
TRBV10-3	TRBJ1-3	TRBD1	-	CATSDRVSGNTIYF	TGTGCCACTTCGGACAGGGTGTCTGGAAACACCATATATTTT
TRBV28	TRBJ1-2	TRBD1	-	CASSLNGRGLDGYTF	TGTGCCAGCAGTTTGAATGGCAGGGGGCTTGATGGCTACACCTTC
TRBV2	TRBJ2-7	TRBD2	-	CACQGTTPSYEQYF	TGTGCCTGCCAAGGGACTACCCCCTCCTACGAGCAGTACTTC
TRBV15	TRBJ1-5	-	-	CATSRQGNQPQHF	TGTGCCACCAGTAGACAGGGCAATCAGCCCCAGCATTTT
TRBV11-1	TRBJ2-5	TRBD1	-	CASSRDRGLGETQYF	TGTGCCAGCAGCCGAGACAGGGGGCTTGGGGAGACCCAGTACTTC
TRBV18	TRBJ2-1	-	-	CASSPPGRQYNEQFF	TGTGCCAGCTCACCACCGGGGAGACAGTACAATGAGCAGTTCTTC
TRBV6-4	TRBJ2-2	TRBD2	-	CASRIAGDAGELFF	TGTGCCAGCAGGATAGCGGGAGATGCCGGGGAGCTGTTTTTT
TRBV6-1	TRBJ2-6	TRBD1	-	CASSESGGVGANVLTF	TGTGCCAGCAGTGAATCAGGGGGTGTTGGGGCCAACGTCCTGACTTTC
TRBV27	TRBJ2-7	-	-	CASSTPASWGYEQYF	TGTGCCAGCAGCACACCCGCATCATGGGGATACGAGCAGTACTTC
TRBV28	TRBJ2-7	-	once	CASSLSGRPYEQYF	TGTGCCAGCAGTTTATCCGGGCGCCCCTACGAGCAGTACTTC
TRBV19	TRBJ1-5	-	once	CASSMVPDPSNQPQHF	TGTGCCAGTAGTATGGTGCCGGATCCTAGCAATCAGCCCCAGCATTTT
TRBV4-1	TRBJ1-2	-	few	CASSQARNYGYTF	TGCGCCAGCAGCCAAGCTAGGAACTATGGCTACACCTTC
TRBV2	TRBJ2-1	TRBD2	-	CASSEGGGRDEQFF	TGTGCCAGCAGTGAAGGGGGCGGGAGGGATGAGCAGTTCTTC
TRBV7-8	TRBJ1-5	-	-	CASSWAGNQPQHF	TGTGCCAGCAGCTGGGCAGGGAATCAGCCCCAGCATTTT
TRBV19	TRBJ1-2	-	-	CASSIVVRGSGYTF	TGTGCCAGTAGTATAGTAGTCAGGGGTTCGGGCTACACCTTC
TRBV5-6	TRBJ2-5	TRBD1	-	CASSLDPRAIQGLGETQYF	TGTGCCAGCAGCTTGGACCCCCGCGCGATACAGGGGCTGGGGGAGACCCAGTACTTC
TRBV18	TRBJ2-1	-	-	CASSPERRQDWGEQFF	TGTGCCAGCTCACCAGAGAGACGACAGGACTGGGGGGAGCAGTTCTTC
TRBV28	TRBJ2-3	TRBD2	few	CASSSPNLAGAITDTQYF	TGTGCCAGCAGTTCCCCGAACTTAGCGGGAGCGATCACAGATACGCAGTATTTT
TRBV27	TRBJ1-6	-	-	CASSLGTGNSPLHF	TGTGCCAGCAGTTTGGGGACGGGTAATTCACCCCTCCACTTT
TRBV7-2	TRBJ2-7	-	-	CASSFVKGYEQYF	TGTGCCAGCAGCTTCGTGAAAGGCTACGAGCAGTACTTC
TRBV10-1	TRBJ2-3	-	-	CASSESYRGSTDTQYF	TGCGCCAGCAGTGAGTCGTACCGGGGCAGTACAGATACGCAGTATTTT
TRBV6-1	TRBJ2-7	-	-	CASTQGRGIGEQYF	TGTGCCAGCACCCAGGGAAGGGGCATCGGCGAGCAGTACTTC
TRBV7-9	TRBJ1-5	-	-	CASSNRQGGSQHF	TGTGCCAGCAGCAACCGACAAGGAGGGTCCCAGCATTTT
TRBV28	TRBJ1-1	-	-	CASSFSQGRNTEAFF	TGTGCCAGCAGTTTTTCACAGGGAAGAAACACTGAAGCTTTCTTT
TRBV6-1	TRBJ2-3	TRBD2	-	CASSEQRPGLAGAQDTQYF	TGTGCCAGCAGTGAGCAAAGACCGGGACTAGCGGGAGCGCAGGATACGCAGTATTTT
TRBV25-1	TRBJ2-3	TRBD2	-	CASSQAGSTDTQYF	TGTGCCAGCAGTCAAGCGGGAAGCACAGATACGCAGTATTTT
TRBV5-1	TRBJ2-5	TRBD1	-	CASSPWTGGAKTQYF	TGCGCCAGCAGCCCCTGGACAGGGGGCGCAAAGACCCAGTACTTC
TRBV10-2	TRBJ2-1	TRBD2	-	CASSARTSGENGQFF	TGCGCCAGCAGCGCTCGGACTAGCGGAGAGAATGGCCAGTTCTTC
TRBV2	TRBJ2-7	TRBD2	-	CASQTSGIHEQYF	TGTGCCAGTCAGACTAGCGGGATACACGAGCAGTACTTC
TRBV2	TRBJ2-2	-	-	CASSETWGNTGELFF	TGTGCCAGCAGTGAAACGTGGGGGAACACCGGGGAGCTGTTTTTT
TRBV18	TRBJ2-6	TRBD1	-	CASSPGQGVPGANVLTF	TGTGCCAGCTCACCGGGGCAGGGGGTGCCTGGGGCCAACGTCCTGACTTTC
TRBV4-1	TRBJ2-1	-	-	CASSQDWAGNEQFF	TGCGCCAGCAGCCAAGATTGGGCGGGCAATGAGCAGTTCTTC
TRBV18	TRBJ2-1	-	once	CASSPYLDAYEQFF	TGTGCCAGCTCACCATATTTAGATGCGTATGAGCAGTTCTTC
TRBV6-6	TRBJ1-1	-	once	CASSYMGGDTEAFF	TGTGCCAGCAGTTACATGGGGGGGGACACTGAAGCTTTCTTT